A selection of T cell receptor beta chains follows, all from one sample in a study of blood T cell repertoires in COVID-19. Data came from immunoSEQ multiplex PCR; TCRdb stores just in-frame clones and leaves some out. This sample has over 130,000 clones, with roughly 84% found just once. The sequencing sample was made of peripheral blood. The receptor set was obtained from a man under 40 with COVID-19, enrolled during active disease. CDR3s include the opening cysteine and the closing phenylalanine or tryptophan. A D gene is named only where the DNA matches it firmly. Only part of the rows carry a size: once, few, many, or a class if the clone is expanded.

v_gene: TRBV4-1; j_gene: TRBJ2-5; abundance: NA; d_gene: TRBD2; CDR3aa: CASSQDQSGGTQYF; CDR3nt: TGCGCCAGCAGCCAAGATCAAAGCGGGGGGACCCAGTACTTC
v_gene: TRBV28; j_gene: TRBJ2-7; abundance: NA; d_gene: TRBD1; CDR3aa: CASLGDRDGEQYF; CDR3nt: TGTGCCTCGTTGGGGGACAGGGATGGCGAGCAGTACTTC
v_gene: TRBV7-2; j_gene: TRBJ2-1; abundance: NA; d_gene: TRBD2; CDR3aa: CASRPGGGRYNEQFF; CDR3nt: TGTGCCAGCAGGCCGGGGGGCGGGAGGTACAATGAGCAGTTCTTC
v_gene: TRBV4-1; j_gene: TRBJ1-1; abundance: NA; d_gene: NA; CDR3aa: CASSPHRGDLPEAFF; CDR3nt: TGCGCCAGCAGCCCTCACCGGGGGGACTTACCTGAAGCTTTCTTT
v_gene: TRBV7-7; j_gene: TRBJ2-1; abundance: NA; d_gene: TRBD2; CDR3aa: CASSLGGLAGLNEQFF; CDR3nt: TGTGCTAGCAGCTTAGGGGGACTAGCGGGATTGAATGAGCAGTTCTTC
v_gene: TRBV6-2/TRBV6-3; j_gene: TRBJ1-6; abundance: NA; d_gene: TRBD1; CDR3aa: CASSSPGQRNNSPLHF; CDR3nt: TGTGCCAGCAGCTCACCGGGACAGAGGAATAATTCACCCCTCCACTTT
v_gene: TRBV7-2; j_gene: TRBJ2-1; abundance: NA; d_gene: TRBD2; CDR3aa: CASSTGTSWANEQFF; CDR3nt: TGTGCCAGCAGCACAGGGACTAGTTGGGCTAATGAGCAGTTCTTC
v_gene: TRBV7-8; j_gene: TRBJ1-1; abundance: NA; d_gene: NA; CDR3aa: CASSPRWGGFGEAFF; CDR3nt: TGTGCCAGCAGCCCAAGATGGGGGGGTTTTGGTGAAGCTTTCTTT
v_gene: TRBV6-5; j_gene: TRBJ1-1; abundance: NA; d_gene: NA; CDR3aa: CASSHLTENTEAFF; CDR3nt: TGTGCCAGCAGTCATTTAACAGAGAACACTGAAGCTTTCTTT
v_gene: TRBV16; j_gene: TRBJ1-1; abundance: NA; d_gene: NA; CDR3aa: CASSPTGMNTEAFF; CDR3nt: TGTGCCAGCAGTCCCACAGGAATGAACACTGAAGCTTTCTTT
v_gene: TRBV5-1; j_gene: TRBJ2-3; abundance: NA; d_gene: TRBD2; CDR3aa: CASSDGLAGTATQYF; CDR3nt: TGCGCCAGCAGCGATGGACTAGCGGGCACAGCTACGCAGTATTTT
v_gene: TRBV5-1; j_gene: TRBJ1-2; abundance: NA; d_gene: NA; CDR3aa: CASRSYVGADYGYTF; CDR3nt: TGCGCCAGCCGCTCCTACGTGGGGGCGGACTATGGCTACACCTTC
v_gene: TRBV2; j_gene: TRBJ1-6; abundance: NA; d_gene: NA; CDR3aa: CASRESDSLNSPLHF; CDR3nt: TGTGCCAGCAGAGAATCGGACAGCCTGAATTCACCCCTCCACTTT
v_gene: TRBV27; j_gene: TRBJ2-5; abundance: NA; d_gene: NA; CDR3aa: CASSWAYQETQYF; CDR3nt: TGTGCCAGCAGTTGGGCATACCAAGAGACCCAGTACTTC
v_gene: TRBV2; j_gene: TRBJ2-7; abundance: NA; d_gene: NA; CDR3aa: CASSDYVGEQYF; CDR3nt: TGTGCCAGCAGTGACTACGTTGGCGAGCAGTACTTC
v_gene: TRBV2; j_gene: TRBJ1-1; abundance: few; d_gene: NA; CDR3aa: CASSAGGQAYTEAFF; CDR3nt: TGTGCCAGCAGTGCCGGGGGGCAAGCGTACACTGAAGCTTTCTTT
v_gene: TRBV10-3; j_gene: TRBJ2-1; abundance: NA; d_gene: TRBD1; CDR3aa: CATRQGANEQFF; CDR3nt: TGTGCCACACGGCAGGGGGCCAATGAGCAGTTCTTC
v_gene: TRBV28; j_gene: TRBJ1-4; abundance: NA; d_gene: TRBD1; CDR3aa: CASRSTGVNEKLFF; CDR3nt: TGTGCCAGCAGGTCCACAGGGGTTAATGAAAAACTGTTTTTT
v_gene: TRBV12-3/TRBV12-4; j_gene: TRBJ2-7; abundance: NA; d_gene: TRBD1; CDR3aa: CASSRDRHYEQYF; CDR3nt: TGTGCCAGCAGCAGGGACAGGCACTACGAGCAGTACTTC
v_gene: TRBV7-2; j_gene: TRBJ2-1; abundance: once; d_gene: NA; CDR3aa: CASSLDVANTYNEQFF; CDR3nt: TGTGCCAGCAGCTTAGACGTAGCCAATACCTACAATGAGCAGTTCTTC
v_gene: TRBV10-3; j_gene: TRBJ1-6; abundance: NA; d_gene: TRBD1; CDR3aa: CATTPGTGLNSPLHF; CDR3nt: TGTGCCACTACACCCGGGACAGGACTGAATTCACCCCTCCACTTT
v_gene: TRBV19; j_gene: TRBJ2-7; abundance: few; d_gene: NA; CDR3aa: CASSTRSTYEQYF; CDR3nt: TGTGCCAGTAGTACCAGGTCGACCTACGAGCAGTACTTC
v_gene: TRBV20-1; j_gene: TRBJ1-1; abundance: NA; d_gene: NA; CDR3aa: CSARGESEAFF; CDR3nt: TGCAGTGCTAGAGGGGAGAGTGAAGCTTTCTTT
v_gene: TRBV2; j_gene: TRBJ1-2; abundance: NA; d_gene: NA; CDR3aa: CASCPGQNYGYTF; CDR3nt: TGTGCCAGCTGCCCAGGGCAAAACTATGGCTACACCTTC
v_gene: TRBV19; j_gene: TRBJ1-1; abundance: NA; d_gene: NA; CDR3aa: CASSIDAGRAFF; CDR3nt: TGTGCCAGTAGTATAGATGCAGGCAGAGCTTTCTTT
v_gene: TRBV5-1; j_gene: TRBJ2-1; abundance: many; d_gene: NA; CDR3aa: CASSLEYAAQFF; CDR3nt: TGCGCCAGCAGCTTGGAATACGCGGCCCAGTTCTTC
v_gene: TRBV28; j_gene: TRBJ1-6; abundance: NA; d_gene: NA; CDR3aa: CASSFLENNSPLHF; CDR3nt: NA
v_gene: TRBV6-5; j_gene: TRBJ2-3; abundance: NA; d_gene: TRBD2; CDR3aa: CASRTSGSGRDTQYF; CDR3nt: TGTGCCAGCCGGACTAGCGGGAGTGGTAGAGATACGCAGTATTTT
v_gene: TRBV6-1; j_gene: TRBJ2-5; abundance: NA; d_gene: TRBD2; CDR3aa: CASSDPSGPKETQYF; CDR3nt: TGTGCCAGCAGTGATCCTAGCGGGCCTAAAGAGACCCAGTACTTC
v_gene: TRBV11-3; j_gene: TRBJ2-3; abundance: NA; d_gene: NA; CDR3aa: CASSRDTHTDTQYF; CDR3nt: TGTGCCAGCAGCCGAGACACGCACACAGATACGCAGTATTTT
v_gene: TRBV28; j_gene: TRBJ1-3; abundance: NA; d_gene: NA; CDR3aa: CASSHPRQSSRPSGNTIYF; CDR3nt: TGTGCCAGCAGTCACCCAAGACAGTCCTCACGGCCCTCTGGAAACACCATATATTTT
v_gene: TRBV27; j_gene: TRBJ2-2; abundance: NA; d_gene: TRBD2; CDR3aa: CASTTSETGELFF; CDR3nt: TGTGCCAGCACCACTAGCGAAACCGGGGAGCTGTTTTTT
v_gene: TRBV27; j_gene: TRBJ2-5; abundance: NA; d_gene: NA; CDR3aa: CASRSTRRSQETQYF; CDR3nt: TGTGCCAGCAGAAGTACCCGCCGGTCCCAAGAGACCCAGTACTTC
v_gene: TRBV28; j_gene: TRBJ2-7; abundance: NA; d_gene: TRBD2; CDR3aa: CASSASGRGNNYEQYF; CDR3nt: TGTGCCAGCAGTGCTAGCGGGAGGGGAAACAACTACGAGCAGTACTTC
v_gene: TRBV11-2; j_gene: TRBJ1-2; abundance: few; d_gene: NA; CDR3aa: CASSLGNLRGYTF; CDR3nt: TGTGCCAGCAGCCTCGGAAACCTGAGGGGCTACACCTTC
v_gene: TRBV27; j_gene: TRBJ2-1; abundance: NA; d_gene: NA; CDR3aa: CASSLMRVPGDEQFF; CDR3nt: TGTGCCAGCAGTTTAATGCGGGTCCCGGGGGATGAGCAGTTCTTC
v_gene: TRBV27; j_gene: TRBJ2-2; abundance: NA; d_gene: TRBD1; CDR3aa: CASRQGIGGELFF; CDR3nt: TGTGCCAGCAGACAGGGGATTGGCGGGGAGCTGTTTTTT
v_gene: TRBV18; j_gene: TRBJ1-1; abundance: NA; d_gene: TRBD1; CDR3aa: CASSPGTGGYTEAFF; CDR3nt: TGTGCCAGCTCACCAGGGACAGGGGGGTACACTGAAGCTTTCTTT
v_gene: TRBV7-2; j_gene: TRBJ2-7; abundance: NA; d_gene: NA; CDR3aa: CASSAQWGQGEQYF; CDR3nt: TGTGCCAGCAGCGCTCAATGGGGCCAGGGCGAGCAGTACTTC
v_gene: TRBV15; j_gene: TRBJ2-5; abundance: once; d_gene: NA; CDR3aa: CATEVSTPRWETQYF; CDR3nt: TGTGCCACCGAGGTATCCACACCCCGGTGGGAGACCCAGTACTTC